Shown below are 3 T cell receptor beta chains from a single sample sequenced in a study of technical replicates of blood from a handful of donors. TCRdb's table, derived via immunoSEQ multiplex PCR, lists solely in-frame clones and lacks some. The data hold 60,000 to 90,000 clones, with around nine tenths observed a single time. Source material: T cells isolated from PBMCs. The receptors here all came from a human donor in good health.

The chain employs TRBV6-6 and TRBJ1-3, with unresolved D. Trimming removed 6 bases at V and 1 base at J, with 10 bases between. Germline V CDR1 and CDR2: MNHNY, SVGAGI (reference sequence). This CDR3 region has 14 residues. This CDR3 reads CASSPTLSGNTIYF. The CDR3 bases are TGTGCCAGCAGCCCGACTCTTTCTGGAAACACCATATATTTT.

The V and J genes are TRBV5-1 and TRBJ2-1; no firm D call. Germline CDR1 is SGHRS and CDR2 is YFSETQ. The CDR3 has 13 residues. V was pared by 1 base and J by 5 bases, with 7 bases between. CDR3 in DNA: TGCGCCAGCAGCTTGCCCATAGACAATGAGCAGTTCTTC. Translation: CASSLPIDNEQFF.

The CDR3 coding sequence is TGTGCCAGCAGCTTAGGACAGGGACTGCTGAATCAGCCCCAGCATTTT. Translating it yields CASSLGQGLLNQPQHF. The rearrangement links TRBV7-8 to TRBJ1-5, with 7 bases matching TRBD1. The CDR3 runs to 16 residues. The germline V gene has CDR1 SGHVS and CDR2 FQNEAQ. Trimming at V came to 1 base and at J to 4 bases, leaving 7 bases not matched to a gene.